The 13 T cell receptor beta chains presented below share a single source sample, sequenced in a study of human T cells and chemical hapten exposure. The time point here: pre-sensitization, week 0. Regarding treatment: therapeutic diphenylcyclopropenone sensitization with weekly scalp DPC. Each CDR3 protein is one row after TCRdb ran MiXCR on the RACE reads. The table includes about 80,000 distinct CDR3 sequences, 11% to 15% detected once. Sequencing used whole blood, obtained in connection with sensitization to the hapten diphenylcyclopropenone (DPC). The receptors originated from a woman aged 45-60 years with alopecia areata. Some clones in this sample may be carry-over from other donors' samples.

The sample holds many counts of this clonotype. CDR3 loop: CSAQQGIGNQPQHF. The CDR3 coding sequence is TGCAGTGCACAACAGGGGATCGGCAATCAGCCCCAGCATTTT. J is TRBJ1-5 and V is TRBV20-1, with 7 nucleotides matching TRBD1. V lost 6 bases to trimming and J lost 2 bases; unmatched junction nucleotides: 7. The CDR3 contains 14 residues. Germline V gene sequence: CDR1 DFQATT, CDR2 SNEGSKA (reference sequence).

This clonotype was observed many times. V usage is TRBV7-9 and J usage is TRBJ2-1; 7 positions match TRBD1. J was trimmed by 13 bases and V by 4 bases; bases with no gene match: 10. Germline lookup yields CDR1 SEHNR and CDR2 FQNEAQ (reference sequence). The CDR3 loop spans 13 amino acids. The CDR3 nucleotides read TGTGCCAGCAGCTCCGGGACAGATATCGACCAGTTCTTC. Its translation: CASSSGTDIDQFF.

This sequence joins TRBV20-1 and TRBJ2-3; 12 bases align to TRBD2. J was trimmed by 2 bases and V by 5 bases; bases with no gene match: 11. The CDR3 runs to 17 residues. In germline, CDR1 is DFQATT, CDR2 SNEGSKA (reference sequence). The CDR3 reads CSAVTSGRSSSTDTQYF. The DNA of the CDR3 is TGCAGTGCTGTTACTAGCGGGAGGTCTTCGTCCACAGATACGCAGTATTTT.

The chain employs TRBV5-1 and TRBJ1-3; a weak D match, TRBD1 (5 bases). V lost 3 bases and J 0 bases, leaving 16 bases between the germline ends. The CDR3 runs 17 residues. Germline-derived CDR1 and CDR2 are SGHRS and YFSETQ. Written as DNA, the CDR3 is TGCGCCAGCAGCTCGACGCTGGGGGAGTTCTCTGGAAACACCATATATTTT. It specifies CASSSTLGEFSGNTIYF.

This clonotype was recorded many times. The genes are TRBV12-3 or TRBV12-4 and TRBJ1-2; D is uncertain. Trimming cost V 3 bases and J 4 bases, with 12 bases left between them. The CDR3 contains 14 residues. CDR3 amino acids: CASSFFAGSYGYTF. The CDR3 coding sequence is TGTGCCAGCAGTTTTTTTGCCGGCTCCTATGGCTACACCTTC.

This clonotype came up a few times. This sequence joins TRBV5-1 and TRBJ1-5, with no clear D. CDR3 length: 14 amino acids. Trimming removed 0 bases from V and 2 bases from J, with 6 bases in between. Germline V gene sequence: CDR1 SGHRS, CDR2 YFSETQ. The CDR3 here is CASSLESGNQPQHF. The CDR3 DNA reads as TGCGCCAGCAGCTTGGAGTCGGGCAATCAGCCCCAGCATTTT.

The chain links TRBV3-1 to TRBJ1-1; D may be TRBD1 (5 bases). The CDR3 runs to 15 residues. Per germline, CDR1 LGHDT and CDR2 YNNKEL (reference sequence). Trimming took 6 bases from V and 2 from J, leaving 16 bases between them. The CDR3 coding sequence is TGTGCCAGCAGTCGCAGTTGGGACGCTAACACTGAAGCTTTCTTT. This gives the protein CASSRSWDANTEAFF.

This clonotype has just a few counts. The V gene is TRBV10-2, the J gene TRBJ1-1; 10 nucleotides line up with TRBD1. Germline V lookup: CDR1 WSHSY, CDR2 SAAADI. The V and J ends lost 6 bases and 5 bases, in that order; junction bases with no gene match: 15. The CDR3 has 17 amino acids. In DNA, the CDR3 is TGCGCCAGCAGCTCCCGGGACAGGGGATCGTTAAGAACTGAAGCTTTCTTT. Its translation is CASSSRDRGSLRTEAFF.

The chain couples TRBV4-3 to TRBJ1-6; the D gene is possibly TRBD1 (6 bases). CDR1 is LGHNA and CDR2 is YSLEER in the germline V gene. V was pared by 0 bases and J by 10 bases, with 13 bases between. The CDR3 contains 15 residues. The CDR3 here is CASSQDRTEGSPLHF. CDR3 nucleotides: TGCGCCAGCAGCCAAGATAGGACAGAGGGCTCACCCCTCCACTTT.

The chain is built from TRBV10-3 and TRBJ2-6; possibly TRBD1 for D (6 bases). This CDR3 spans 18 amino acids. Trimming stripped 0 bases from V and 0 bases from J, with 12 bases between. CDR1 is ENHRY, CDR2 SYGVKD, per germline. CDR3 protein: CAISESGGRSSGANVLTF. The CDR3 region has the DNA TGTGCCATCAGTGAGTCAGGGGGACGGTCCTCTGGGGCCAACGTCCTGACTTTC.

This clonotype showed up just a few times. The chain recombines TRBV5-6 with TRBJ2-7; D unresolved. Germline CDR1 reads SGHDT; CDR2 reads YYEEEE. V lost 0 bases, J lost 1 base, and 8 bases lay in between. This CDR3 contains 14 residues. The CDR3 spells CASSLGQRSYEQYF. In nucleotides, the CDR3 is TGTGCCAGCAGCTTGGGTCAGCGTTCCTACGAGCAGTACTTC.

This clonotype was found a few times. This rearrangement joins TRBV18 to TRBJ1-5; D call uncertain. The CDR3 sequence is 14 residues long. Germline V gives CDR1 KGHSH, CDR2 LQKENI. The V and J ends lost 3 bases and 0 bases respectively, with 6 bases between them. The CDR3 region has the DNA TGTGCCAGCTCACCCAAAAATAGCAATCAGCCCCAGCATTTT. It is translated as CASSPKNSNQPQHF.

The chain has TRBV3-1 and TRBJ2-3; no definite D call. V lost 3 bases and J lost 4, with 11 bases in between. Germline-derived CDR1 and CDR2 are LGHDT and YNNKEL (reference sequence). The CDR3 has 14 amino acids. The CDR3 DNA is TGTGCCAGCAGCCATAACGCAGCATCAGATACGCAGTATTTT. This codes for CASSHNAASDTQYF.